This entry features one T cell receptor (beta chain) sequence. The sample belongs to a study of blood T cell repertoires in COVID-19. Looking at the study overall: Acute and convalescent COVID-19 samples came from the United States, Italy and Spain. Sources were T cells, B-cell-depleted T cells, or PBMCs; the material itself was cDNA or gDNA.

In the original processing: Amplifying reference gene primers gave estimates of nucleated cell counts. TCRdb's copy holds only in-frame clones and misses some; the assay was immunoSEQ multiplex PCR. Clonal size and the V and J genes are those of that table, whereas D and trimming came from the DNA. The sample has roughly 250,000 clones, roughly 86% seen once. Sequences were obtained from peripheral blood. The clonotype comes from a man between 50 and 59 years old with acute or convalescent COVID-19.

In DNA form, the CDR3 reads TGTGCCAGCAGCTTAGATCGGGGTGAAAAACTGTTTTTT. Its protein is CASSLDRGEKLFF. This chain links TRBV11-2 with TRBJ1-4; D is uncertain. The germline V gene encodes CDR1 SGHAT and CDR2 FQNNGV. The CDR3 loop spans 13 amino acids. V lost 0 bases and J 7 bases, leaving 6 bases between the germline ends.